This TCR beta chain was profiled in a study of cytotoxic CD8 clonotypes in ibrutinib-treated CLL. Turning to the study itself: Response samples were taken after a median of roughly 11 months on treatment, range 6 to 36.

Study observations and caveats: A rise in clonality was seen at ibrutinib response, and a fall back toward baseline was seen at progression. Clonotypes that were public were uncommon, and they contracted or stayed stable on treatment.

This CDR3 contains 14 residues. Germline V gives CDR1 SGHRS, CDR2 YFSETQ. V lost 0 bases, J lost 2 bases, and 8 bases lay in between. TCR beta library input comprised roughly 2 micrograms of genomic DNA from cryopreserved PBMCs. Some clones are missing from TCRdb's copy, which holds only in-frame ones; the method was immunoSEQ multiplex PCR. The sample includes 150,000 or so clones, roughly four fifths of them seen just once. In the case of this clone: Its antigen is unidentified.

This TCR derives from a human donor with chronic lymphocytic leukemia. V and J are TRBV5-1 and TRBJ1-1, with a weak D call TRBD1 (5 bases). This specimen consisted of PBMCs, obtained after 12 months of ibrutinib treatment. The DNA of the CDR3 is TGCGCCAGCAGCTTGGGGGGCGAAAACACTGAAGCTTTCTTT. It encodes CASSLGGENTEAFF.